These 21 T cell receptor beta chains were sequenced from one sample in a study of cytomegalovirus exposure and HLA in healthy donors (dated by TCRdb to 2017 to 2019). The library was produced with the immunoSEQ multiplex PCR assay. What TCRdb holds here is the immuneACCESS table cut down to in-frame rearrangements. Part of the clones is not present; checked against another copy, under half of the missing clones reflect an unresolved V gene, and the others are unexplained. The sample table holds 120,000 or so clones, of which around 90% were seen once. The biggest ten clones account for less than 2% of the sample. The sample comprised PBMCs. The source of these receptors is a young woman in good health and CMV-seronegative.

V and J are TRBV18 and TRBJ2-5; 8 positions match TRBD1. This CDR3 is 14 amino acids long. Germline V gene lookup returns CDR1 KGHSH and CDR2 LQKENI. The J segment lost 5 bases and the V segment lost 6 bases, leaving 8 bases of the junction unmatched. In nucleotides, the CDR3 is TGTGCCAGCTCGCCCCCAGGGGGCCCTGAGACCCAGTACTTC. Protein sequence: CASSPPGGPETQYF.

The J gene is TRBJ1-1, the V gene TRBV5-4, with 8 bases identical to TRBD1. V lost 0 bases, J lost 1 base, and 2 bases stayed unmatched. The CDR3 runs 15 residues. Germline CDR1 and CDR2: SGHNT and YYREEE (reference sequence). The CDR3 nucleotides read TGTGCCAGCAGCTTGGGAACAGGGGGGAACACTGAAGCTTTCTTT. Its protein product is CASSLGTGGNTEAFF.

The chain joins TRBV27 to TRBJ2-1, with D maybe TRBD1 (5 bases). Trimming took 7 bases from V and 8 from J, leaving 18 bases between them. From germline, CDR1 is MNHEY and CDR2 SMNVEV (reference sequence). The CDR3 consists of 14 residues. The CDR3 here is CASTPRGRGDEQFF. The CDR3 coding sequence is TGTGCCAGCACACCGAGAGGAAGGGGCGATGAGCAGTTCTTC.

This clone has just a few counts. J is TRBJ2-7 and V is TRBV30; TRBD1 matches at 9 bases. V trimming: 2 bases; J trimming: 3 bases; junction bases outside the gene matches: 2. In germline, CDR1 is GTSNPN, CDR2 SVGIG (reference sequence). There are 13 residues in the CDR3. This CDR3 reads CAWSSDRGYEQYF. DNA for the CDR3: TGTGCCTGGAGTTCGGACAGGGGCTACGAGCAGTACTTC.

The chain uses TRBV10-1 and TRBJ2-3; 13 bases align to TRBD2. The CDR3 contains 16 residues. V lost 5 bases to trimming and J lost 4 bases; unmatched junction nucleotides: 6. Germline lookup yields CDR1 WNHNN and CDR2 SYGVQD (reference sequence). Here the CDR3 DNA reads TGCGCCAGCAGTACGGGACTAGCGGGGTTTGCAGATACGCAGTATTTT. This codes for CASSTGLAGFADTQYF.

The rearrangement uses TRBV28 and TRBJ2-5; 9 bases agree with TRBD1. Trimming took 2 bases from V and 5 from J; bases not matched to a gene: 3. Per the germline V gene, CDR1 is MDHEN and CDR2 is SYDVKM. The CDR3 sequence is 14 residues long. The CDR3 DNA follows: TGTGCCAGCAGTTTAACAGGGGGCGCTGAGACCCAGTACTTC. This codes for CASSLTGGAETQYF.

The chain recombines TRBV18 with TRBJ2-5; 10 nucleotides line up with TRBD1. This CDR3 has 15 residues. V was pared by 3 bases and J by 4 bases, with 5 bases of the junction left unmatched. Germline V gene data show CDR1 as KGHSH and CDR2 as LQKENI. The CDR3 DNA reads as TGTGCCAGCTCACCGGGACAGGGGTTTGCAGAGACCCAGTACTTC. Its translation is CASSPGQGFAETQYF.

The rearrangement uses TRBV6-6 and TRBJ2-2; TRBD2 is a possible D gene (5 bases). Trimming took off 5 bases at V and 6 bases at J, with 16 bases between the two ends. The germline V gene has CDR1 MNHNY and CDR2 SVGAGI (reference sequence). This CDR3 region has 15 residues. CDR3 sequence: CASSAPVTGAGELFF. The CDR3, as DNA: TGTGCCAGCAGTGCGCCCGTTACCGGGGCCGGGGAGCTGTTTTTT.

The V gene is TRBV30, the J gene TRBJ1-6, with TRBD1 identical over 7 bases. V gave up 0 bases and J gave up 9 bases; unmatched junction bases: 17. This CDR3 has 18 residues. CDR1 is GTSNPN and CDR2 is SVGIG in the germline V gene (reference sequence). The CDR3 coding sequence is TGTGCCTGGAGTGTCACAGGGGAATACTTGACTAGGAGTTCACCCCTCCACTTT. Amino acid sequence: CAWSVTGEYLTRSSPLHF.

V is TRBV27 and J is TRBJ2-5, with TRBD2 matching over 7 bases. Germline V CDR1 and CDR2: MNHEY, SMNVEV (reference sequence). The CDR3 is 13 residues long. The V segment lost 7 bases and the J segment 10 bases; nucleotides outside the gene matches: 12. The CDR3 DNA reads TGTGCCAGCACCTCGTATGGGGGGGGTAGCCAGTACTTC. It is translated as CASTSYGGGSQYF.

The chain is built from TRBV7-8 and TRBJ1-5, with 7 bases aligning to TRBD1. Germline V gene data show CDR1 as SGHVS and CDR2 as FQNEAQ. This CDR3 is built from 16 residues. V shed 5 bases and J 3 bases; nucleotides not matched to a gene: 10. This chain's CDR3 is CASSLRQGANNQPQHF. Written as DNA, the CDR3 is TGTGCCAGCAGCCTAAGACAGGGAGCGAACAATCAGCCCCAGCATTTT.

The CDR3, as DNA: TGTGCCAGCCTCGGGACTAGTTCGAATGAGCAGTTCTTC. This encodes CASLGTSSNEQFF. The rearrangement uses TRBV6-9 and TRBJ2-1; 8 bases line up with TRBD2. V was pared by 8 bases and J by 7 bases, with 7 bases of the junction left unmatched. The CDR3 contains 13 residues. Germline CDR1 reads MNHGY; CDR2 reads SVAAGI.

The DNA of the CDR3 is TGTGCCAGCAGCCAAGACTCAACTCAGCTAAGCGGCTATGGCTACACCTTC. Amino acids: CASSQDSTQLSGYGYTF. This sequence joins TRBV4-2 and TRBJ1-2, with unresolved D. The CDR3 has 17 amino acids. Germline assignment: CDR1 LGHNA and CDR2 YNFKEQ. V lost 0 bases, J lost 4 bases, and 18 bases lay in between.

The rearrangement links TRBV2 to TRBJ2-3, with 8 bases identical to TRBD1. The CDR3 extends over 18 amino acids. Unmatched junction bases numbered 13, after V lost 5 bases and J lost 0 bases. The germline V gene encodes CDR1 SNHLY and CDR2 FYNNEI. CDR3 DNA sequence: TGTGCCAGCAGTCCTTCCTGGACAGGGTTCGGGAGCACAGATACGCAGTATTTT. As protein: CASSPSWTGFGSTDTQYF. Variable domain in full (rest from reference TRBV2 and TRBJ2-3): EPEVTQTPSHQVTQMGQEVILRCVPISNHLYFYWYRQILGQKVEFLVSFYNNEISEKSEIFDDQFSVERPDGSNFTLKIRSTKLEDSAMYFCASSPSWTGFGSTDTQYFGPGTRLTVL.

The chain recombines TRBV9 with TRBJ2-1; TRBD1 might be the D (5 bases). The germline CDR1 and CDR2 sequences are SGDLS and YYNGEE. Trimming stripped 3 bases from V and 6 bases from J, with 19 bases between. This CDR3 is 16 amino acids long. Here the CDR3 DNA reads TGTGCCAGCAGCGACCCCCGCAGGGCCTCACTCAATGAGCAGTTCTTC. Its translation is CASSDPRRASLNEQFF. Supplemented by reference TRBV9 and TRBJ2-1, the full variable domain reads DSGVTQTPKHLITATGQRVTLRCSPRSGDLSVYWYQQSLDQGLQFLIQYYNGEERAKGNILERFSAQQFPDLHSELNLSSLELGDSALYFCASSDPRRASLNEQFFGPGTRLTVL.

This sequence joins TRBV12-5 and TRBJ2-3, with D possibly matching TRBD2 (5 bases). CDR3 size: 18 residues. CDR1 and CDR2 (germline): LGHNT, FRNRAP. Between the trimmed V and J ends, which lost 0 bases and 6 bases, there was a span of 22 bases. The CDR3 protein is CASGLVPFGEKRVDTQYF. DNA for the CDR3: TGTGCTAGTGGTTTGGTACCGTTTGGGGAGAAAAGGGTCGATACGCAGTATTTT.

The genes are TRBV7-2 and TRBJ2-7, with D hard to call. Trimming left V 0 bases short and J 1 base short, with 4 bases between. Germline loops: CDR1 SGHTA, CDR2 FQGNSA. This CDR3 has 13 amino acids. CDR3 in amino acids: CASSLAGSYEQYF. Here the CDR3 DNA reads TGTGCCAGCAGCTTAGCCGGGTCCTACGAGCAGTACTTC.

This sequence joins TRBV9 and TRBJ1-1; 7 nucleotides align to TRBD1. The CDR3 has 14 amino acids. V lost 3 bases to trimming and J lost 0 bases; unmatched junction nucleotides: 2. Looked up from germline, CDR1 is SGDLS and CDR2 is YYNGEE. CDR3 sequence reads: CASSEQGLNTEAFF. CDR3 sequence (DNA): TGTGCCAGCAGCGAACAGGGGTTGAACACTGAAGCTTTCTTT.

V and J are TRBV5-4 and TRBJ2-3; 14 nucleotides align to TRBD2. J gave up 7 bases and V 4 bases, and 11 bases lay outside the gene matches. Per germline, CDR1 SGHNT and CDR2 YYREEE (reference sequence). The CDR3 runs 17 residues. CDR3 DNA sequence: TGTGCCAGCAGCCAAGCGGGACTAGCGGGAGTGGGGAATACGCAGTATTTT. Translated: CASSQAGLAGVGNTQYF.

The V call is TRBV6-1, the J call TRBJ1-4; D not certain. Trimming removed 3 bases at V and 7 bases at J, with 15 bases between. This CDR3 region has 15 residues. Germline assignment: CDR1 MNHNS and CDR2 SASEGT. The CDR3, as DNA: TGTGCCAGCAGTGATCCGCCGGGAGTGGTTGAAAAACTGTTTTTT. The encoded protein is CASSDPPGVVEKLFF.

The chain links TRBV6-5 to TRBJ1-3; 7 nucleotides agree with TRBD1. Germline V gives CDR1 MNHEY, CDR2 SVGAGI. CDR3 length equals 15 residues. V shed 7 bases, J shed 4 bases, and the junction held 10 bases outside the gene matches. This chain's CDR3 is CASTRDSGPGNTIYF. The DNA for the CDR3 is TGTGCCAGCACTCGGGACAGCGGCCCCGGAAACACCATATATTTT.